This TCR beta chain was observed in a study of T cell responses to AZD1222 COVID-19 vaccine. In the study overall: Second-dose schedules of about 4 or about 12 weeks were combined.

CDR1 is MDHEN and CDR2 is SYDVKM in the germline V gene. Trimming left V 7 bases short and J 8 bases short, with 20 bases between. CDR3 length: 14 residues. The count of this clone is one. Its cognate antigen is unknown. Study-wide results and caveats: Clonal diversity may have been underestimated, and the donors were mostly white British, with more females than males. There were vaccine-associated CD4 TCRs across spike, dominant at 160-218 and 743-854. Among spike-specific TCRs, nearly half reportedly target unmutated variant regions.

Libraries were prepared by immunoSEQ multiplex PCR; TCRdb keeps only in-frame clonotypes and omits some of them. This table has tens of thousands of clones, roughly 91% appearing once. This receptor was identified in an adult in good health. The gene calls are TRBV28 and TRBJ1-2, with D possibly being TRBD1 (5 bases). Sequences were derived from peripheral blood, sampled on day 0 of AZD1222 vaccination. Written as DNA, the CDR3 is TGTGCCAGCACGGAGGGACCCCTCGGTTTGGGCTACACCTTC. Protein: CASTEGPLGLGYTF.